This T cell receptor (beta chain) was identified during a study of OX40 agonist ivuxolimab in advanced cancers. At the level of the study: Three dose-escalation patients had partial responses: one with hepatocellular carcinoma and two with cutaneous melanoma.

Here immunoSEQ multiplex PCR was the method, and the copy in TCRdb shows in-frame clones only, minus some. The sample shows roughly 70,000 clones, 80% to 90% of them seen only once. The CDR3 length is 12 residues. CDR1 is SNHLY, CDR2 FYNNEI, per germline. Deletions cut 7 bases from V and 5 bases from J, with 11 bases between. Overall study findings and caveats: Researchers report that CD8+ T cells had, on average, more expanded clones than CD4+.

About this clone: Antigen unknown.

V usage is TRBV2 and J usage is TRBJ1-1; D is possibly TRBD1 (5 bases). The specimen was CD4+ or CD8+ T cells sorted from blood, collected in a trial of the OX40 agonist ivuxolimab. The clonotype comes from an adult with an advanced solid tumor such as melanoma, head and neck, liver or kidney cancer. CDR3 coding DNA: TGTGCCAGCACCCCAGGGAAGACTGAAGCTTTCTTT. Its protein is CASTPGKTEAFF.